This T cell receptor (beta chain) was recorded in a study of T cells expressing NK-cell markers. Study-level information: Sequencing covered eight donors, seven HCMV-seropositive and one seronegative. General study results and limits: The study found these clonotypes also leading the CD3+CD56-NKG2C+ fraction in a few donors. Dominant NKG2C+ clonotypes were found to form roughly 1.0-7.0% of CD8+ T cells in 5 or 6 donors.

CDR3 length equals 14 residues. Germline V gene lookup returns CDR1 SGDLS and CDR2 YYNGEE. With UMIs, 5'RACE template switching was used to make TCR beta cDNA. TCRdb re-called the 5' RACE reads, yielding one record per CDR3 amino acid sequence without DNA. The repertoire table contains about 30,000 distinct CDR3 sequences. A word on this clonotype: Its specificity is not known.

The V gene is TRBV9, the J gene TRBJ2-1; TCRdb's D call, TRBD2, is unchecked because there is no DNA. This TCR derives from a woman between 18 and 70 years old in good health. The sequenced sample consisted of blood T cells: a sorted CD56 or NKG2C T cell subset, CD4+ or CD8+ T cells, or bulk PBMC T cells (not recorded which). The CDR3 sequence: CASSVGGRGNEQFF.